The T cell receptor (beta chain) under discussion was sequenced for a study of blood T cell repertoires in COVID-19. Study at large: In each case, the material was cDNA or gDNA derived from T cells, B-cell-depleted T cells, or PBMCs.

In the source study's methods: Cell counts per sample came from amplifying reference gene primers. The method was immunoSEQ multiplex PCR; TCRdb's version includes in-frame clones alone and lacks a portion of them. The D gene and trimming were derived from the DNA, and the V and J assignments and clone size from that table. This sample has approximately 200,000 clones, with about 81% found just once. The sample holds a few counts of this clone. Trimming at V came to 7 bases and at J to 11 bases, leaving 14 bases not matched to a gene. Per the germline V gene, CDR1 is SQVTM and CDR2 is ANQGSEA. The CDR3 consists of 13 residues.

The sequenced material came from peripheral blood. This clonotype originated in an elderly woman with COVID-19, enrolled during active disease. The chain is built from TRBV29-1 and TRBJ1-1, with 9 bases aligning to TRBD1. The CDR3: CSARGQGGRRAFF. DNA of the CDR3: TGCAGCGCCCGGGGACAGGGAGGTCGGCGTGCTTTCTTT.